This passage covers 4 T cell receptor beta chains from one sample sequenced in a study of T cells in Graves' hyperthyroidism and ophthalmopathy. RNA transcripts served as the template for amplifying TCR beta CDR3 regions. Carried out on the TCR CDR3, a first-round RT-PCR used the HTBI primer set. TCRdb ran MiXCR on the multiplex PCR reads and lists one entry per CDR3 protein. The data hold around 300,000 distinct CDR3 sequences, with roughly 22% observed a single time. The specimen was blood. The receptors originated from a man aged 30-40 years with Graves' ophthalmopathy.

This clonotype was counted only a few times. This chain uses TRBV6-9 with TRBJ1-5; D is unclear. CDR3 length: 15 residues. Germline-derived CDR1 and CDR2 are MNHGY and SVAAGI. Trimming removed 3 bases from V and 3 bases from J, with 12 bases in between. In nucleotides, the CDR3 is TGTGCCAGCAGTTACCTCACCTACAACAATCAGCCCCAGCATTTT. Amino acid sequence: CASSYLTYNNQPQHF.

The genes are TRBV7-2 and TRBJ1-5; D call uncertain. V was cut by 5 bases and J by 4 bases, with 15 bases left in between. CDR3 length: 15 residues. Germline CDR1 is SGHTA and CDR2 is FQGNSA. The CDR3: CASSRMARGNQPQHF. The CDR3 DNA follows: TGTGCCAGCAGCCGAATGGCACGGGGTAATCAGCCCCAGCATTTT. Looking up the rest from reference TRBV7-2 and TRBJ1-5 gives the full variable domain: GAGVSQSPSNKVTEKGKDVELRCDPISGHTALYWYRQSLGQGLEFLIYFQGNSAPDKSGLPSDRFSAERTGGSVSTLTIQRTQQEDSAVYLCASSRMARGNQPQHFGDGTRLSIL.

This clonotype showed up just a few times. The V and J genes are TRBV20-1 and TRBJ1-1, with D unresolved. V gave up 6 bases and J gave up 6 bases, with 20 bases separating them. Germline V gene data show CDR1 as DFQATT and CDR2 as SNEGSKA (reference sequence). The CDR3 contains 14 residues. The CDR3: CSASTPTRLAEAFF. As DNA, the CDR3 is TGCAGTGCCTCCACCCCTACTAGGCTAGCTGAAGCTTTCTTT.

Turning to this clonotype: Being one base from a much bigger clone, this may be a read error. The rearrangement uses TRBV7-2 and TRBJ2-7; 11 nucleotides match TRBD2. Germline CDR1 reads SGHTA; CDR2 reads FQGNSA. The CDR3 loop spans 14 amino acids. Trimming took 3 bases from V and 7 from J; bases not matched to a gene: 5. The CDR3 sequence is CASSFTSGSGEQYF. The CDR3 region has the DNA TGTGCCAGCAGCTTCACTAGCGGGAGTGGTGAGCAGTACTTC.